This T cell receptor (beta chain) was captured in a study of yellow fever vaccine responses in identical twins. V shed 5 bases, J shed 2 bases, and the junction held 6 bases outside the gene matches. The CDR3 consists of 15 residues. CDR1 and CDR2 (germline): SNHLY, FYNNEI. The study's findings and limits: The authors reported partly convergent, partly personalized vaccine responses in identical twins.

MiXCR, applied by TCRdb to the RT-PCR reads, yields one record per CDR3 protein. The sample gives around 7,700 distinct CDR3 sequences, more than 70% of which show up once; about 1.2% is in the top ten. A word on this clonotype: As yet, its antigen is unknown.

The TCR originated in a woman aged 18 to 35 who received the yellow fever vaccine. This chain uses TRBV2 with TRBJ1-5, with 7 bases lining up with TRBD1. This specimen consisted of T cells from blood (PBMCs), unsorted or a sorted subset (not recorded which), obtained before or after yellow fever vaccination (not recorded which). The CDR3 protein is CASSKDRDRNQPQHF. CDR3 nucleotides: TGTGCCAGCAGTAAAGACAGGGACCGCAATCAGCCCCAGCATTTT.